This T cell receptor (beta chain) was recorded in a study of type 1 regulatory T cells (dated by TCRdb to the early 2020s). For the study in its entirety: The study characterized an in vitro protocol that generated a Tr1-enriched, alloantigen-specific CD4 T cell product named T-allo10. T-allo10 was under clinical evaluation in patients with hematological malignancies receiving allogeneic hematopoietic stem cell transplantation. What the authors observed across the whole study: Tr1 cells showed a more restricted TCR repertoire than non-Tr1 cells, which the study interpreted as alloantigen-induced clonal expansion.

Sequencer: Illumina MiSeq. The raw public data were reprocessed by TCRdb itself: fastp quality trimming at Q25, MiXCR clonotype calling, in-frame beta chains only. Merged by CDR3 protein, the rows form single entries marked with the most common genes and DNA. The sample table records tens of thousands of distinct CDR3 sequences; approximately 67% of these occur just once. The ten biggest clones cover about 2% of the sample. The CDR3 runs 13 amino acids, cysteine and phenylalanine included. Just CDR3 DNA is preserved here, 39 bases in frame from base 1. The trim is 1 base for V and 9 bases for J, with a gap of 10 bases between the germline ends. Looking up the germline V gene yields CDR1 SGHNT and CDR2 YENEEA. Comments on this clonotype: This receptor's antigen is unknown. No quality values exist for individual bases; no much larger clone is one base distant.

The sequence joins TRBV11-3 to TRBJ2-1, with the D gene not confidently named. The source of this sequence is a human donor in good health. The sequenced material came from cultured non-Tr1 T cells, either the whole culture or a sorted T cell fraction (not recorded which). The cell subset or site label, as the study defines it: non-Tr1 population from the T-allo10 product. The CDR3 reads CASSLGSRSEQFF. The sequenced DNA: TGTGCCAGCAGCTTAGGGTCTAGGAGTGAGCAGTTCTTC.